This T cell receptor (beta chain) was recorded in a study of OX40 agonist ivuxolimab in advanced cancers. Study details: Given to patients was ivuxolimab, an agonistic anti-OX40 (CD134) antibody. Eligibility admitted prior anti-PD-1, anti-PD-L1 or anti-CTLA-4 therapy; roughly 39% had some.

The germline V gene has CDR1 MGHRA and CDR2 YSYEKL. This CDR3 region has 15 residues. Trimming cost V 4 bases and J 6 bases; bases outside gene matches: 5. Study observations and caveats: The CD4+ and CD8+ T cells in the blood had expanded clonally by week 6 at 0.1 to 3.0 mg/kg.

With regard to this clone: Its antigen is not known.

Using immunoSEQ multiplex PCR, the repertoire was profiled, and TCRdb retains in-frame clones only, with some absent. The sample has roughly 67,000 clones, about 91% seen once. This rearrangement joins TRBV4-1 to TRBJ2-7, with 14 bases that match TRBD2. The sample here was CD4+ or CD8+ T cells sorted from blood, taken in a trial of the OX40 agonist ivuxolimab. The sequence was obtained from an adult with an advanced solid tumor such as melanoma, head and neck, liver or kidney cancer. The CDR3 loop reads CASSPGLAGAGEQYF. The CDR3 nucleotides read TGCGCCAGCAGCCCGGGACTAGCGGGAGCAGGCGAGCAGTACTTC.